This TCR beta chain stems from a study of cytomegalovirus exposure and HLA in healthy donors. Clones were sequenced by immunoSEQ multiplex PCR, and TCRdb holds only the in-frame ones, with some missing. Of some 200,000 clones detected, 75% to 95% appear once; the ten largest clones hold around 1.1%. V shed 5 bases and J 7 bases; nucleotides not matched to a gene: 8. The CDR3 loop spans 15 amino acids. Germline lookup yields CDR1 SGHTA and CDR2 FQGNSA. The chain joins TRBV7-2 to TRBJ1-6, with TRBD1 matching 7 bases. The receptor was isolated from a woman aged 18-29 years in good health and CMV-seronegative. The specimen was PBMCs. CDR3 protein: CASSKDRAYNSPLHF. For the CDR3, the DNA is TGTGCCAGCAGCAAAGACAGGGCTTACAATTCACCCCTCCACTTT.